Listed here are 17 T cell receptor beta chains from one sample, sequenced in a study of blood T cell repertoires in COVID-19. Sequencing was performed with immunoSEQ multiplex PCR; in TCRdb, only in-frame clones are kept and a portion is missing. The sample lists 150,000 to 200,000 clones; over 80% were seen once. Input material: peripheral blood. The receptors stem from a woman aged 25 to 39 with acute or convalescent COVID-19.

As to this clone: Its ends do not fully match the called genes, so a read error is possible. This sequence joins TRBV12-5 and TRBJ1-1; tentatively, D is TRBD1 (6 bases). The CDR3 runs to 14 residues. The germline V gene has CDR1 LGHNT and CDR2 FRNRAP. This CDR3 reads CASALVQGNTEAFF. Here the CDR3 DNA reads TGTGCTAGTGCTTTGGTACAGGGGAACACTGAAGCTTTCTTT.

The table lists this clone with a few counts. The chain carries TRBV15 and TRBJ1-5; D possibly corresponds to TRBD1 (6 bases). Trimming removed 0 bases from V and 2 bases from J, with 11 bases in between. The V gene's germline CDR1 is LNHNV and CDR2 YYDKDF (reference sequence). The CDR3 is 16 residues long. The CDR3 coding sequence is TGTGCCACCAGCAGAGATCAGGGGTATGGCAATCAGCCCCAGCATTTT. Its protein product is CATSRDQGYGNQPQHF.

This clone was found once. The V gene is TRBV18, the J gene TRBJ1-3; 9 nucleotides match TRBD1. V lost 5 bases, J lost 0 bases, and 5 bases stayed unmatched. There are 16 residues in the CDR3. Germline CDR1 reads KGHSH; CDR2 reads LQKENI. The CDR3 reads CASSYGQGNSGNTIYF. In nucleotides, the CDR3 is TGTGCCAGCTCATACGGACAGGGGAACTCTGGAAACACCATATATTTT.

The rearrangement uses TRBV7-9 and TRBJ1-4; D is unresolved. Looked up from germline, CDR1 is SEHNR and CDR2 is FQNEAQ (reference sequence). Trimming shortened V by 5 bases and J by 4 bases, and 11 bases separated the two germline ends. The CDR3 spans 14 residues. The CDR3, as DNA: TGTGCCAGCAGCATGAGGGAGATTAATGAAAAACTGTTTTTT. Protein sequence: CASSMREINEKLFF.

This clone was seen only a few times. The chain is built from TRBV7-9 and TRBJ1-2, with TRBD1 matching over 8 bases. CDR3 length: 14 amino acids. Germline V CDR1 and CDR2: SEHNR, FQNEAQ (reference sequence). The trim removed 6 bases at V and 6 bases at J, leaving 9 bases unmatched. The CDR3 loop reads CASRALQGAHGYTF. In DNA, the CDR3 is TGTGCCAGCAGGGCTCTTCAGGGGGCCCATGGCTACACCTTC.

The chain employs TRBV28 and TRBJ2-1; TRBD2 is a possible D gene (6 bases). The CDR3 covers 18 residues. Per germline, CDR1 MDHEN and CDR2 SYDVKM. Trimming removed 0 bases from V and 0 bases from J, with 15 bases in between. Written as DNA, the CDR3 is TGTGCCAGCAGTTTATGGGCCCTTGGGAGGACCTCCTACAATGAGCAGTTCTTC. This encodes CASSLWALGRTSYNEQFF. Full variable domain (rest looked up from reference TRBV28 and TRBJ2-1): DVKVTQSSRYLVKRTGEKVFLECVQDMDHENMFWYRQDPGLGLRLIYFSYDVKMKEKGDIPEGYSVSREKKERFSLILESASTNQTSMYLCASSLWALGRTSYNEQFFGPGTRLTVL.

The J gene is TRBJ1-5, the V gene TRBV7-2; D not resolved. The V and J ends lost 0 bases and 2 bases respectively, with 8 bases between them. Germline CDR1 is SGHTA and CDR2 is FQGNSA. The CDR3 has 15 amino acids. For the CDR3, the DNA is TGTGCCAGCAGCTTAGCGGTGGTAGGCAATCAGCCCCAGCATTTT. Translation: CASSLAVVGNQPQHF.

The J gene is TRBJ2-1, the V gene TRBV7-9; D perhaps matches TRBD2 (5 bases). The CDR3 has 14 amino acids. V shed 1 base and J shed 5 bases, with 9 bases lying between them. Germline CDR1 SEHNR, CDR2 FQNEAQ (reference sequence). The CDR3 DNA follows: TGTGCCAGCAGCTTAGAGGCGGGCCACAATGAGCAGTTCTTC. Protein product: CASSLEAGHNEQFF.

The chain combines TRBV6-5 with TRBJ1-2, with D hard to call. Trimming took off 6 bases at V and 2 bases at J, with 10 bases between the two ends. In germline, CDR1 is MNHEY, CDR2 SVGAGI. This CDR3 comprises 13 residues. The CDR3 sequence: CASRPSRNYGYTF. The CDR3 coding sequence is TGTGCCAGCAGACCTTCACGGAACTATGGCTACACCTTC.

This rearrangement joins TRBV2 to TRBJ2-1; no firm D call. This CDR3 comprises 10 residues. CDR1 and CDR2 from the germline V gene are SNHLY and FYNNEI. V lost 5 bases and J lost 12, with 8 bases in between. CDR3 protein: CASSISWQFF. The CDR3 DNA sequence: TGTGCCAGCAGTATCTCCTGGCAGTTCTTC.

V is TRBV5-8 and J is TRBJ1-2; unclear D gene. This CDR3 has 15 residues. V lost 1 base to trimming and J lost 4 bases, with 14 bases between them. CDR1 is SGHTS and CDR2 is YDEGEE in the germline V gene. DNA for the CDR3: TGTGCCAGCAGCTTGTTCGGAGGAGCCCTCTATGGCTACACCTTC. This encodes CASSLFGGALYGYTF. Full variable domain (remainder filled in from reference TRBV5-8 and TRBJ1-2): EAGVTQSPTHLIKTRGQQATLRCSPISGHTSVYWYQQALGLGLQFLLWYDEGEERNRGNFPPRFSGRQFPNYSSELNVNALELEDSALYLCASSLFGGALYGYTFGSGTRLTVV.

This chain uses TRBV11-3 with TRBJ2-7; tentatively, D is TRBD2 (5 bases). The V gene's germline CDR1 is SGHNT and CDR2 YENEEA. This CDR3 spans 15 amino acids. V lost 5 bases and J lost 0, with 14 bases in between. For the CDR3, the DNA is TGTGCCAGCAGCCGCAGCGGTGTCGACTCCTACGAGCAGTACTTC. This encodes CASSRSGVDSYEQYF.

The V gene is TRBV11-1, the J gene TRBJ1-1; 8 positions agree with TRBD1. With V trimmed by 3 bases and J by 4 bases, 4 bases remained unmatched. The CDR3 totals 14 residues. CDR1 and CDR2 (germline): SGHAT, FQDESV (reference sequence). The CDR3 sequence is CASSLDRVGTEAFF. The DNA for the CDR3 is TGTGCCAGCAGCTTGGACAGGGTCGGCACTGAAGCTTTCTTT.

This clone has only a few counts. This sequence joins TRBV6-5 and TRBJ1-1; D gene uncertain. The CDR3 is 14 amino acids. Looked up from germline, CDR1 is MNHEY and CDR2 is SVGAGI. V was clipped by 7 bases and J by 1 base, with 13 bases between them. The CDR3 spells CASKRPGSNTEAFF. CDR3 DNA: TGTGCCAGCAAAAGGCCAGGCTCGAACACTGAAGCTTTCTTT.

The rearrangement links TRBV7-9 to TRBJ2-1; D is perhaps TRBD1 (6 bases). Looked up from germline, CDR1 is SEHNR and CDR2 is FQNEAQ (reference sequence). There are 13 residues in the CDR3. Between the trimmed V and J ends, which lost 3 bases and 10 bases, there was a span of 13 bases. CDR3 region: CASSLEPQGEQFF. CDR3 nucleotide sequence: TGTGCCAGCAGCTTGGAACCACAGGGAGAGCAGTTCTTC.

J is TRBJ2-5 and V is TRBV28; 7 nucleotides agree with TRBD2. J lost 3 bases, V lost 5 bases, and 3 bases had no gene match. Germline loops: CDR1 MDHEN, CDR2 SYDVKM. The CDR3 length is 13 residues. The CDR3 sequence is CASSPAGKETQYF. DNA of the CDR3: TGTGCCAGCAGTCCAGCGGGGAAAGAGACCCAGTACTTC.

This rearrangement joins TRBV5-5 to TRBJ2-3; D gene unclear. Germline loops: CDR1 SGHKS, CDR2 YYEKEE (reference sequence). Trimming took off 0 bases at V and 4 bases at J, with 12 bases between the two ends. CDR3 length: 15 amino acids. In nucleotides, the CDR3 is TGTGCCAGCAGCTTGGTTCCCTCCCTTCCAGATACGCAGTATTTT. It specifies CASSLVPSLPDTQYF.